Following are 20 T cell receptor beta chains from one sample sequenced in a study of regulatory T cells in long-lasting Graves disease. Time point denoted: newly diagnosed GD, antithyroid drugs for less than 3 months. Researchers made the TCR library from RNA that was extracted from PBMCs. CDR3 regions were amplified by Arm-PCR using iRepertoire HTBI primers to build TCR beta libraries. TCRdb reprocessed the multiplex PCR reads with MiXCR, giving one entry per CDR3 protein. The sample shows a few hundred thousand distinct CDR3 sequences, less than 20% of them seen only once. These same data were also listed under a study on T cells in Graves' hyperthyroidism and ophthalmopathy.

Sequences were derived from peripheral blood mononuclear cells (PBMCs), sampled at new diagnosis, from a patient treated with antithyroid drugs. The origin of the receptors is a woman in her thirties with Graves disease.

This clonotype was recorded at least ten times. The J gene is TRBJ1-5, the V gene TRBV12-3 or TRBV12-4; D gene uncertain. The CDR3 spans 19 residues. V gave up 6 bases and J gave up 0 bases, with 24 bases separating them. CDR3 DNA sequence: TGTGCCAGCAGGTTACGCCCATTGGGATCGAAAAATAGCAATCAGCCCCAGCATTTT. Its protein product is CASRLRPLGSKNSNQPQHF.

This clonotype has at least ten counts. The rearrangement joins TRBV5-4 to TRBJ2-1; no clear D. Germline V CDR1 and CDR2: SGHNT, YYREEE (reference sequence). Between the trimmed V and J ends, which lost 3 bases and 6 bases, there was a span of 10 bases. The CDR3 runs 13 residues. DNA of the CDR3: TGTGCCAGCAGCTCCGACCGCTTCAATGAGCAGTTCTTC. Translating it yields CASSSDRFNEQFF.

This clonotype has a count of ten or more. The CDR3 sequence: CASTDRIDEQYF. The DNA of the CDR3 is TGTGCCAGCACCGACAGGATCGACGAGCAGTACTTC. The chain recombines TRBV28 with TRBJ2-7; D might be TRBD1 (6 bases). Germline V gene data show CDR1 as MDHEN and CDR2 as SYDVKM. The V and J ends lost 7 bases and 5 bases respectively, with 12 bases between them. The CDR3 is 12 residues long.

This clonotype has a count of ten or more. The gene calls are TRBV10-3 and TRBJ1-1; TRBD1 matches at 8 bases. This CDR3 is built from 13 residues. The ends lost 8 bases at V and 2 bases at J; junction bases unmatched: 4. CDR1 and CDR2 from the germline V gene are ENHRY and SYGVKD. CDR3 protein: CAIQDRANTEAFF. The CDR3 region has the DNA TGTGCCATCCAGGACAGGGCCAACACTGAAGCTTTCTTT.

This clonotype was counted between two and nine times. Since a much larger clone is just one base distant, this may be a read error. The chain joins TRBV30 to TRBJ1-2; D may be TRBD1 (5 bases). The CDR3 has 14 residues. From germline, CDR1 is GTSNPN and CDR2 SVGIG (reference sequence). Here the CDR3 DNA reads TGTGCCTGGAGGCTACCACAGGCTAACTCTGGCTACACCTTC. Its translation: CAWRLPQANSGYTF.

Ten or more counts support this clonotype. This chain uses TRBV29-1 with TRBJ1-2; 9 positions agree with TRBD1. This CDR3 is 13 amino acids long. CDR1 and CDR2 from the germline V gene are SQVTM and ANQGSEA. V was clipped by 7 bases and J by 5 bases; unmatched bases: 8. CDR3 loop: CSGTGGEIYGYTF. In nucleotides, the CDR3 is TGCAGCGGAACAGGGGGCGAGATATATGGCTACACCTTC.

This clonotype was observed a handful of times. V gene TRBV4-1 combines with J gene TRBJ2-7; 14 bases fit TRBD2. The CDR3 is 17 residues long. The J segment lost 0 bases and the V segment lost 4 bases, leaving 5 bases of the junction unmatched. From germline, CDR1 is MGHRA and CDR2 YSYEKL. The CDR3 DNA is TGCGCCAGCAGCCCCCGGACTAGCGGGAGGATCTCCTACGAGCAGTACTTC. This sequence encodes CASSPRTSGRISYEQYF.

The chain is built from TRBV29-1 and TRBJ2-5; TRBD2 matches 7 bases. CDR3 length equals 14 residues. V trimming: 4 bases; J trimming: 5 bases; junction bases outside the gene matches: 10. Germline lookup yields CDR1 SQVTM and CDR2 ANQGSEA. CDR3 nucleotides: TGCAGCGTTGCTAGCGGCACTTCCGGGGAGACCCAGTACTTC. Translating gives CSVASGTSGETQYF.

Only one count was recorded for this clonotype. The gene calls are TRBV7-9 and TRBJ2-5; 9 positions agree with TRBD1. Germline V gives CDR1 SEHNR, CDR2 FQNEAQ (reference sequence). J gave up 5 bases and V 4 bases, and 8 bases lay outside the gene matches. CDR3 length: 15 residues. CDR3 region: CASSYGTGRTETQYF. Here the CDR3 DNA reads TGTGCCAGCAGCTACGGGACAGGGAGGACCGAGACCCAGTACTTC.

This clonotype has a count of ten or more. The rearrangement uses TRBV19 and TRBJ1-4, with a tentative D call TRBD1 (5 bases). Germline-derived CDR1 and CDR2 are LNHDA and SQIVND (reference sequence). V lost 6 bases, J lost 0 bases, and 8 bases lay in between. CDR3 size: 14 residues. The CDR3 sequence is CASSTGATNEKLFF. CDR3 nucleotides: TGTGCCAGTAGCACAGGCGCAACTAATGAAAAACTGTTTTTT.

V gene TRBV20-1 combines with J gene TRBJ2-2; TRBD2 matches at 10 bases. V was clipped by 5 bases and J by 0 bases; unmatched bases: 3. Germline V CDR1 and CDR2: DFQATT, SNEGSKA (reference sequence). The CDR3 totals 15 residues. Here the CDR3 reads CSARTSGPNTGELFF. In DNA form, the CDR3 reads TGCAGTGCTCGGACTAGCGGACCGAACACCGGGGAGCTGTTTTTT.

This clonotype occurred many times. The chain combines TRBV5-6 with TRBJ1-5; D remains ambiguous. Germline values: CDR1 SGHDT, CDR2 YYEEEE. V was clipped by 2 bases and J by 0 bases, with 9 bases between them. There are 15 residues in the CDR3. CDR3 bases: TGTGCCAGCAGCTTTCGCAGGCATAGCAATCAGCCCCAGCATTTT. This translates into CASSFRRHSNQPQHF.

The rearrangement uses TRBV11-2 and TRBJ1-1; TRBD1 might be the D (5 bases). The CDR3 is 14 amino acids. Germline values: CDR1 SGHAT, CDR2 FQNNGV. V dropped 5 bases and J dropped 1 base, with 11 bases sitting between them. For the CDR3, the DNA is TGTGCCAGCAGCCTCCGGGACTCGAACACTGAAGCTTTCTTT. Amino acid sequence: CASSLRDSNTEAFF.

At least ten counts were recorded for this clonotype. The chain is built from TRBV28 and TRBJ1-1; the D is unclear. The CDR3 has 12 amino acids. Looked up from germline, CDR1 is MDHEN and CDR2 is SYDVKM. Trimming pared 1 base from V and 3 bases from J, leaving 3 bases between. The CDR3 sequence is CASSLLDTEAFF. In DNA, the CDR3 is TGTGCCAGCAGTTTATTAGACACTGAAGCTTTCTTT.

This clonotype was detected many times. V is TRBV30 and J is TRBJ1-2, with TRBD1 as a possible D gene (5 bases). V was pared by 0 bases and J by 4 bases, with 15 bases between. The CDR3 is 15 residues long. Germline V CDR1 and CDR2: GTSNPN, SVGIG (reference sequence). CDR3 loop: CAWSVRTADSYGYTF. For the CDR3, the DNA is TGTGCCTGGAGTGTTAGGACCGCTGACAGCTATGGCTACACCTTC.

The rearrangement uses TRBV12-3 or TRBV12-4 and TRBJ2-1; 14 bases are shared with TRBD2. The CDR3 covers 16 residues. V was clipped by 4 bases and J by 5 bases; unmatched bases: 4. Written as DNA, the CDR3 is TGTGCCAGCAGTTGGACTAGCGGGGGGACCCACAATGAGCAGTTCTTC. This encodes CASSWTSGGTHNEQFF.

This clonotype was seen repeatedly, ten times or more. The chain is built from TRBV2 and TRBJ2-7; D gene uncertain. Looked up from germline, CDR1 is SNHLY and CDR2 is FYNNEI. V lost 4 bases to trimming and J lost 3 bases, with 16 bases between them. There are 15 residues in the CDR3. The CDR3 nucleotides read TGTGCCAGCAGTGGAAAGACCGGGTCCCTCTACGAGCAGTACTTC. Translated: CASSGKTGSLYEQYF.

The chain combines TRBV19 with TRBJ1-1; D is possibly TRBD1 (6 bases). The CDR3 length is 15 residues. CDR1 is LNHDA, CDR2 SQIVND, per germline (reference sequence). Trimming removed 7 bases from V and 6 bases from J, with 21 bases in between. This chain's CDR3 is CASNVIGGKVAEAFF. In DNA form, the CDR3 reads TGTGCCAGTAACGTAATAGGGGGAAAGGTCGCTGAAGCTTTCTTT.

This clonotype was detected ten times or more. The DNA of the CDR3 is TGTGCCAGCAGTGAAGTCTCAGGGGGCGAGGGGATTTTCTCACCCCTCCACTTT. Amino acid sequence: CASSEVSGGEGIFSPLHF. V usage is TRBV6-1 and J usage is TRBJ1-6; the match to TRBD1 covers 8 bases. CDR1 and CDR2 from the germline V gene are MNHNS and SASEGT. There are 18 residues in the CDR3. The trim removed 1 base at V and 10 bases at J, leaving 15 bases unmatched.

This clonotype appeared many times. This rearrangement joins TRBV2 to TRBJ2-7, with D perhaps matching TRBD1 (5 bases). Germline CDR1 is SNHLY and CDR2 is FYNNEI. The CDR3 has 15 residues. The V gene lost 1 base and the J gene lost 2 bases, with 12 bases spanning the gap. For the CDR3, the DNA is TGTGCCAGCAGTGAAGGTCAGGGCCTTACCTACGAGCAGTACTTC. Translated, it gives CASSEGQGLTYEQYF.